This entry is about one T cell receptor delta chain. This clone occurred a few times. Its antigen has not been determined. Base qualities are not provided; no much larger clone lies one nucleotide away. This entry comes from a study of Vδ1+ human thymocytes (dated by TCRdb to between 2018 and 2020). General notes on the study: As a data resource, the study described the mRNA-level TRG and TRD CDR3 repertoires found in highly purified Vdelta1+ thymocytes taken from young children. Validation of the multiplex-based CDR3 amplicon strategy against 5'RACE-based CDR3 amplicon generation methods had been performed previously.

The investigation overall reported the following: No clustering by age or sex was observed, so analyses did not stratify donors by these variables. Donors shared many TRG clonotypes (up to 6.9x10^3), but TRD repertoires were essentially private, with at most 116 shared. Because unexpected Vdelta2 sequences could lead to misinterpretation of bulk repertoire data, the authors recommended using highly purified populations and validating at the single-cell level. Despite high sort purity, about a fifth of thymic TRD sequences were Vdelta2 (and few Vdelta3), unlike peripheral blood Vdelta1+ controls. In contrast to oligoclonal peripheral blood repertoires, thymic TRG and TRD repertoires appeared to be highly polyclonal with Gaussian CDR3 length distributions.

RNA was isolated using the RNeasy mini kit, and reverse transcription was performed with Superscript III. To generate the CDR3 amplicons, a multiplex PCR was run using pooled V-gene forward primers together with a constant-region reverse primer that carried Illumina adaptor overhangs. After gel purification, the amplicons were indexed with Nextera index primers over roughly 8 extra PCR cycles and then purified using AMPure XP beads. Libraries were sequenced on an Illumina MiSeq with paired-end 250 bp reads, dual indexing and roughly 19% PhiX spike-in. The authors' pipeline ran thus. Read quality was checked with FastQC, and TRG read pairs were merged using ea-utils fastq-join. Sequences were annotated with IMGT/HighV-QUEST, keeping only productive sequences with unambiguous V-gene assignment; clonotypes were defined by identical CDR3 sequence. For downstream analysis, VDJtools 1.1.1, tcR 2.2.3, Treemap and vegan Shannon diversity in R 3.4.4 were used. Via CATT, TCRdb reprocessed the public reads, and rows with identical DNA were then joined. The V and J calls follow TCRdb's processing rather than the paper's. The sample table shows roughly 55,000 delta-chain clones, and approximately 15% are seen once. The top ten clones comprise roughly 0.46% of the sample.

Thymic samples were depleted of alphabeta T cells, then CD3+ TCRVdelta1+ TCRVdelta2- thymocytes were FACS-sorted. The purity of the sorted Vdelta1+ thymocytes was between roughly 98% and 99.6%. The thymic specimens were obtained from about eight paediatric patients who were undergoing corrective cardiac surgery and ranged in age from roughly 5 days to 16 months. After the thymic tissue was dispersed, mononuclear cells were isolated using a Histopaque-1077 density gradient. For staining, the antibodies used were anti-TCRVdelta1 clone TS8.2, anti-TCRVdelta2 clone B6, anti-CD3 clone HIT3a and anti-TCRalphabeta clone IP26. V was cut back by 4 bases and J by 5 bases, leaving a gap of 11 bases between them. Its CDR3 holds 13 amino acids, cysteine through phenylalanine. Only the CDR3 DNA stays, 39 bases, in frame from base 1. CDR1 and CDR2 were assigned from the germline V gene as TSWWSYY and QGS.

Recombination joined TRDV1 with TRDJ1; TRDD3 is possibly the D segment (5 matching bases). This TCR was recovered from a boy under two years old who had congenital heart surgery. Sequencing input: Vdelta1+ gamma-delta thymocytes from the thymus. The cell subset or site label, read with the paper, signifies: FACS-sorted CD3+ TCRalphabeta- TCRVdelta1+ TCRVdelta2- thymocytes. CDR3 protein: CALGVILGDKLIF. The nucleotide sequence is given as TGTGCTCTTGGGGTTATATTGGGGGATAAACTCATCTTT.